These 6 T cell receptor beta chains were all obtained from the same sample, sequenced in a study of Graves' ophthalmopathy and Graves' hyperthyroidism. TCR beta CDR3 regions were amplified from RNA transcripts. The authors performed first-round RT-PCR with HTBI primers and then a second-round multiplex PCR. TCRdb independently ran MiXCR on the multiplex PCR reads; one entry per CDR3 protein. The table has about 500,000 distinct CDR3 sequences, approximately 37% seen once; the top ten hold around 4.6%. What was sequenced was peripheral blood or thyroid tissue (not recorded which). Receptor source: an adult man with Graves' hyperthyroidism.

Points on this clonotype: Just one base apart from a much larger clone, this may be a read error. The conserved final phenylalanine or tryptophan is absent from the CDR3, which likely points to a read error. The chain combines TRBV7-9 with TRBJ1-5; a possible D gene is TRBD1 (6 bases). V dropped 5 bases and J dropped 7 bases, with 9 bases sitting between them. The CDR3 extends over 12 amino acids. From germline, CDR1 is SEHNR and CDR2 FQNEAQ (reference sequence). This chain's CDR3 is CASSLQGQPQHS. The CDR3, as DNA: TGTGCCAGCAGCCTACAGGGACAGCCCCAGCATTCT.

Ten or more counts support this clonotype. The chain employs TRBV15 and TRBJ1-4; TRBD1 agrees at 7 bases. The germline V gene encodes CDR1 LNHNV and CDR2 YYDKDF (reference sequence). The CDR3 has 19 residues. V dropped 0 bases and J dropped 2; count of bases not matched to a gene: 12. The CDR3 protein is CATSRDRAGGTLTNEKLFF. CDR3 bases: TGTGCCACCAGCAGAGATAGAGCAGGGGGAACGTTGACTAATGAAAAACTGTTTTTT.

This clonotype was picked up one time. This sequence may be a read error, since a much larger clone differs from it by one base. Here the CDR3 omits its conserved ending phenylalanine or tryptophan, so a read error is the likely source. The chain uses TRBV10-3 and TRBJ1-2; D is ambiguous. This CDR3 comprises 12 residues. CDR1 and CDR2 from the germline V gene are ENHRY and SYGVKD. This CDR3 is CASSDTWRGYTS. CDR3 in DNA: TGTGCCAGCAGTGATACGTGGCGGGGCTACACCTCC.

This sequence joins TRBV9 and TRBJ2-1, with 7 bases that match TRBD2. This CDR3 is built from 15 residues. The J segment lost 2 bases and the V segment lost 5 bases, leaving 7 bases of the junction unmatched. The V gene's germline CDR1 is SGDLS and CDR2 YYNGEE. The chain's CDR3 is CASSPSGKPYNEQFF. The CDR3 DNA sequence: TGTGCCAGCAGTCCCAGCGGGAAGCCCTACAATGAGCAGTTCTTC.

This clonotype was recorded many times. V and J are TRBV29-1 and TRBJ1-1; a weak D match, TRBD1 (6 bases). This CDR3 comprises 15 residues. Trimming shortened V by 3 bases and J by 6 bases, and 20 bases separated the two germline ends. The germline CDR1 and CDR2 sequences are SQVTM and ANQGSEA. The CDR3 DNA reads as TGCAGCGTTGATGGAGGGGGACAATCGAGCGCTGAAGCTTTCTTT. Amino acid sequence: CSVDGGGQSSAEAFF. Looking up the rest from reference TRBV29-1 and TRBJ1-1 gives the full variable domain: SAVISQKPSRDICQRGTSLTIQCQVDSQVTMMFWYRQQPGQSLTLIATANQGSEATYESGFVIDKFPISRPNLTFSTLTVSNMSPEDSSIYLCSVDGGGQSSAEAFFGQGTRLTVV.

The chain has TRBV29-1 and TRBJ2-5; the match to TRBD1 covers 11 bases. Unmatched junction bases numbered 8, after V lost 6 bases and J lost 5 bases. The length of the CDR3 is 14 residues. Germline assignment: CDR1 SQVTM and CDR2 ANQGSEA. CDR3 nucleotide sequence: TGCAGCGTCTCCGGACAGGGGGCGATGGAGACCCAGTACTTC. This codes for CSVSGQGAMETQYF.